Listed below are T cell receptor beta chains from one sample, sequenced in a study of OX40 agonist ivuxolimab in advanced cancers. The repertoire was sequenced with immunoSEQ multiplex PCR; TCRdb's copy has only in-frame clones and lacks some. The sample holds 65,000 to 75,000 clones, approximately 81% seen once. This specimen was CD4+ or CD8+ T cells sorted from blood, taken in a trial of the OX40 agonist ivuxolimab. The receptors originated from an adult with an advanced solid tumor such as melanoma, head and neck, liver or kidney cancer. Both conserved end residues are part of each CDR3. Each record gives: V gene, clone size, CDR3 protein. The size entry is marked missing in some rows and otherwise reads once, few, many or a size class.

v_call: TRBV12-5; clone_size: once; cdr3_aa: CASGFSGEETQYF
v_call: TRBV7-2; clone_size: -; cdr3_aa: CASSLLYGWDGTDTQYF
v_call: TRBV28; clone_size: -; cdr3_aa: CASSLGGGVGNQPQHF
v_call: TRBV7-6; clone_size: once; cdr3_aa: CASSPGLAVEQYF
v_call: TRBV7-2; clone_size: few; cdr3_aa: CASSPFVGGETQYF
v_call: TRBV4-2; clone_size: few; cdr3_aa: CASSQSASGLYEQYF
v_call: TRBV19; clone_size: -; cdr3_aa: CASSLRLADIHEQYF
v_call: TRBV7-9; clone_size: -; cdr3_aa: CASSLQGGNIQYF
v_call: TRBV7-2; clone_size: -; cdr3_aa: CASSLYKGAEAFF
v_call: TRBV5-1; clone_size: -; cdr3_aa: CASSLGRAVTGNIQYF
v_call: TRBV19; clone_size: -; cdr3_aa: CASSSRRETQYF
v_call: TRBV28; clone_size: -; cdr3_aa: CASTGISYEQYF
v_call: TRBV5-6; clone_size: -; cdr3_aa: CASSAWTGNGNTIYF
v_call: TRBV4-1; clone_size: -; cdr3_aa: CASSQVTGGRSNQPQHF
v_call: TRBV2; clone_size: -; cdr3_aa: CASSEGYEQYF
v_call: TRBV27; clone_size: -; cdr3_aa: CASSFLAGPVYEQYF
v_call: TRBV5-1; clone_size: once; cdr3_aa: CASSSVPGLAGVANEQFF
v_call: TRBV6-5; clone_size: -; cdr3_aa: CASINLPSGNYGYTF
v_call: TRBV28; clone_size: few; cdr3_aa: CASSPQTIFNTEAFF
v_call: TRBV7-9; clone_size: -; cdr3_aa: CASSLRTSGINEQFF
v_call: TRBV7-3; clone_size: -; cdr3_aa: CASSSRQGHTDTQYF
v_call: TRBV19; clone_size: -; cdr3_aa: CASNLGDSTGYNEQFF
v_call: TRBV6-5; clone_size: -; cdr3_aa: CASSYSPRGLYEQYF
v_call: TRBV9; clone_size: -; cdr3_aa: CASSVGQGGQPQHF
v_call: TRBV11-1; clone_size: -; cdr3_aa: CASSSGHMQQFF
v_call: TRBV15; clone_size: -; cdr3_aa: CATSFRVNTGELFF